This TCR beta chain was sequenced during a study of human T cells and chemical hapten exposure. As for the study in general: Skin on the upper inner arm, approximately 2 cm by approximately 2 cm in size, was sensitized with 2% DPC.

This clonotype showed up just a few times. What it binds is not known. TCRdb reprocessed the RACE reads with MiXCR, giving one entry per CDR3 protein. The table records under 100,000 distinct CDR3 sequences, approximately 10% of them present only once. Germline V CDR1 and CDR2: SNHLY, FYNNEI. The germline V and J ends were trimmed by 7 bases and 0 bases, with 13 bases remaining between them. The CDR3 length is 15 residues. The time point was: patch test 2, 6 weeks after DPC sensitization. Stated treatment: therapeutic diphenylcyclopropenone sensitization with weekly scalp DPC. Study results and caveats: The study found expanded TCRs formed significantly more large CDR3 similarity clusters than controls. TCRs above 1 in 1000 frequency did not change with DPC sensitization. Patch test score rose with PT1 expanded TCR count, significant at thresholds 8, 16 and 32, not 4.

The receptor was derived from a woman aged 40 to 50 with alopecia areata. Some clones in this sample may be carry-over from other donors' samples. Here the sequenced sample was whole blood, taken in connection with sensitization to the hapten diphenylcyclopropenone (DPC). The rearrangement uses TRBV2 and TRBJ2-1; tentatively, D is TRBD1 or TRBD2 (5 bases each). The CDR3 DNA reads as TGTGCCAGCACCGAAGGTGGGGGCTCCTACAATGAGCAGTTCTTC. Translated: CASTEGGGSYNEQFF.